Listed here are 21 T cell receptor beta chains from one sample, sequenced in a study of molecular identifiers for immune sequencing clone quantification. TCRdb re-derived calls from the PCR reads in MiXCR, one entry per CDR3 protein. Of about 40,000 distinct CDR3 sequences listed, approximately 17% were seen once; the top ten hold roughly 7.7%. Sequenced input: naive CD8+ T cells from blood, with Jurkat cell RNA spiked in. Subset given: FACS-sorted CD8+CD4-CCR7+CD45RA+ naive T cells. The receptors come from a human donor in good health. Some libraries in this study had Jurkat cell RNA spiked in.

This clonotype was recorded many times. This chain uses TRBV7-9 with TRBJ2-4; D unclear. Trimming took 1 base from V and 8 from J, leaving 15 bases between them. CDR1 is SEHNR, CDR2 FQNEAQ, per germline (reference sequence). The CDR3 spans 15 residues. The CDR3 region has the DNA TGTGCCAGCAGCTTAGTGTTGGGAAGAGAAGACATTCAGTACTTC. Residues: CASSLVLGREDIQYF.

This clonotype was seen ten or more times. V and J are TRBV4-3 and TRBJ2-4; D unresolved. Trimming shortened V by 1 base and J by 3 bases, and 7 bases separated the two germline ends. CDR1 LGHNA and CDR2 YSLEER come from the germline V gene. The CDR3 length is 14 residues. The CDR3 nucleotides are TGCGCCAGCAGCCAAGGTTGGGACAAAAACATTCAGTACTTC. It specifies CASSQGWDKNIQYF.

The chain is built from TRBV11-2 and TRBJ2-7; 7 nucleotides line up with TRBD1. The CDR3 sequence is 12 residues long. Germline trimming cut 7 bases from V and 7 bases from J; bases unmatched to any gene: 7. In germline, CDR1 is SGHAT, CDR2 FQNNGV. The CDR3 region has the DNA TGTGCCAGCACTGACAGGGTTGAAGAGCAGTACTTC. It translates to CASTDRVEEQYF.

In regard to this clonotype: A much larger clone is a single base away; this may be a read error. This chain joins TRBV28 and TRBJ2-5; TRBD1 agrees at 10 bases. Germline lookup yields CDR1 MDHEN and CDR2 SYDVKM. V gave up 10 bases and J gave up 4 bases; unmatched junction bases: 6. The CDR3 extends over 13 amino acids. The CDR3 here is CANRDRGGETQYF. The DNA for the CDR3 is TGTGCCAACAGGGACAGGGGTGGAGAGACCCAGTACTTC.

To note about this clonotype: A clone one base away is much larger, so this may be a read error. The genes are TRBV7-6 and TRBJ2-5, with 12 bases fitting TRBD2. The CDR3 spans 17 residues. From germline, CDR1 is SGHVS and CDR2 FNYEAQ. CDR3 loop: CASSSFPSGRASETRYF. The CDR3 DNA is TGTGCCAGCAGCAGTTTCCCTAGCGGGAGGGCCTCAGAGACCCGGTACTTC.

As for this clonotype: A much larger clone lies a single base off, so this may be a read error. The chain couples TRBV7-9 to TRBJ2-7; D is undetermined. CDR1 is SEHNR and CDR2 is FQNEAQ in the germline V gene (reference sequence). The CDR3 loop spans 13 amino acids. DNA of the CDR3: TGTGCCAACAGCTTGGCCCAATTCTACGAGCAGTACTTC. Protein sequence: CANSLAQFYEQYF.

This clonotype was recorded only once. The chain employs TRBV7-9 and TRBJ2-1; D unclear. CDR1 SEHNR and CDR2 FQNEAQ come from the germline V gene (reference sequence). The CDR3 length is 13 residues. Trimming removed 0 bases at V and 10 bases at J, with 10 bases between. The CDR3 region has the DNA TGTGCCAGCAGCTTAGCTCTCGCCCGCGAGCAGTTCTTC. It codes for CASSLALAREQFF.

This clonotype was observed many times. V and J are TRBV27 and TRBJ1-5; no firm D call. The CDR3 is 18 amino acids. V lost 4 bases and J lost 0, with 19 bases in between. In germline, CDR1 is MNHEY, CDR2 SMNVEV (reference sequence). Here the CDR3 reads CASSSGNLDPYSNQPQHF. The CDR3, as DNA: TGTGCCAGCAGTTCCGGGAACTTGGATCCGTATAGCAATCAGCCCCAGCATTTT.

This clonotype was seen many times. The chain uses TRBV12-3 or TRBV12-4 and TRBJ2-2; D uncertain. Trimming stripped 3 bases from V and 9 bases from J, with 11 bases between. There are 13 residues in the CDR3. The DNA for the CDR3 is TGTGCCAGCAGTTTGAAGGACGGAAGGGAGCTGTTTTTT. Its protein is CASSLKDGRELFF.

The chain combines TRBV19 with TRBJ2-1; D may be TRBD2 (6 bases). The germline gives CDR1 LNHDA, CDR2 SQIVND (reference sequence). Trimming left V 7 bases short and J 6 bases short, with 16 bases between. This CDR3 has 14 residues. The CDR3 nucleotides are TGTGCCAGTACCCCTGGGGCGGGGCTCAATGAGCAGTTCTTC. The encoded protein is CASTPGAGLNEQFF.

Many counts were recorded for this clonotype. The gene calls are TRBV7-2 and TRBJ2-7, with D perhaps matching TRBD1 or TRBD2 (6 bases each). The CDR3 length is 14 residues. V was shortened by 1 base and J by 5 bases, with 12 bases between the two germline ends. Germline V gene sequence: CDR1 SGHTA, CDR2 FQGNSA. CDR3 nucleotides: TGTGCCAGCAGCTTAGGTTGGGGGGCCCACGAGCAGTACTTC. This codes for CASSLGWGAHEQYF.

About this clonotype: The junction differs from germline at one of its ends, possibly a read error. J is TRBJ2-4 and V is TRBV27, with 8 bases that match TRBD1. This CDR3 region has 16 residues. Germline-derived CDR1 and CDR2 are MNHEY and SMNVEV (reference sequence). The CDR3 coding sequence is TGTGCCTGCAGCCAGAGACAGGGGATAGCCAAAAACATTCAGTACTTC. Its translation is CACSQRQGIAKNIQYF.

The chain recombines TRBV25-1 with TRBJ2-2; tentatively, D is TRBD1 (6 bases). Trimming shortened V by 6 bases and J by 6 bases, and 14 bases separated the two germline ends. This CDR3 comprises 14 residues. The V gene's germline CDR1 is MGHDK and CDR2 SYGVNS. CDR3: CASSQYDRSGELFF. The DNA of the CDR3 is TGTGCCAGCAGCCAATACGACAGGTCCGGGGAGCTGTTTTTT.

This clonotype showed up many times. The DNA of the CDR3 is TGTGCCAGCAAGGCAGGGTACTCAGATACGCAGTATTTT. This codes for CASKAGYSDTQYF. The rearrangement links TRBV5-5 to TRBJ2-3; possibly TRBD1 for D (5 bases). Trimming stripped 6 bases from V and 4 bases from J, with 12 bases between. The germline V gene encodes CDR1 SGHKS and CDR2 YYEKEE (reference sequence). The CDR3 consists of 13 residues.

Concerning this clonotype itself: A read error may be the cause here, since a much bigger clone is one base away. The rearrangement joins TRBV28 to TRBJ2-1; perhaps TRBD2 as D (6 bases). The CDR3 is 15 amino acids. The V gene's germline CDR1 is MDHEN and CDR2 SYDVKM. The CDR3 protein is CASSSPGSSYNEQSF. In DNA form, the CDR3 reads TGTGCCAGCAGTTCGCCCGGGAGCTCCTACAATGAGCAGTCCTTC.

This clonotype showed up many times. The chain's CDR3 is CASSLGQGRLNTEAFF. The CDR3 DNA reads TGTGCCAGCAGCTTAGGGCAGGGTCGGCTGAACACTGAAGCTTTCTTT. V usage is TRBV7-9 and J usage is TRBJ1-1; maybe TRBD1 (5 bases). V was shortened by 1 base and J by 0 bases, with 12 bases between the two germline ends. The CDR3 covers 16 residues. Germline lookup yields CDR1 SEHNR and CDR2 FQNEAQ (reference sequence).

In its sample, this clonotype was seen many times. The J gene is TRBJ2-1, the V gene TRBV12-3 or TRBV12-4; D is ambiguous. Deletions cut 1 base from V and 4 bases from J, with 5 bases between. The CDR3 loop spans 13 amino acids. The CDR3 nucleotides read TGTGCCAGCAGTTTAGGCCCTTACAATGAGCAGTTCTTC. Encoded protein: CASSLGPYNEQFF.

At least ten counts were recorded for this clonotype. The CDR3 DNA follows: TGTGCCAGTAGTAAGGGAGGGCATCGGGAGCTGTTTTTT. It translates to CASSKGGHRELFF. V is TRBV19 and J is TRBJ2-2, with TRBD2 identical over 7 bases. The V gene end was trimmed by 4 bases and the J gene end by 9 bases; junction bases not matched to a gene: 5. The CDR3 has 13 amino acids. Germline V gives CDR1 LNHDA, CDR2 SQIVND (reference sequence).

The table lists this clonotype with many counts. J is TRBJ2-7 and V is TRBV7-2; D remains unclear. The CDR3 is made up of 15 amino acids. The V end was cut by 5 bases, the J end by 0 bases, with 14 bases between. Germline-derived CDR1 and CDR2 are SGHTA and FQGNSA. The CDR3 here is CASSPRHIISYEQYF. The CDR3 DNA reads as TGTGCCAGCAGCCCCCGACACATTATCTCCTACGAGCAGTACTTC.

With regard to this clonotype: A much more abundant neighbour one base away suggests this may be a read error. This likely comes from a read error, as the CDR3 has no conserved phenylalanine or tryptophan at its end. The chain links TRBV25-1 to TRBJ2-1; possibly TRBD1 for D (6 bases). The length of the CDR3 is 15 residues. Germline V gene data show CDR1 as MGHDK and CDR2 as SYGVNS. Trimming shortened V by 4 bases and J by 4 bases, and 14 bases separated the two germline ends. CDR3 bases: TGTGCCAGCAGTGCTACCTGGACAGCTTACAATGAGCAGTTCCTC. It encodes CASSATWTAYNEQFL.

This clonotype was seen many times. The genes are TRBV12-3 or TRBV12-4 and TRBJ2-7; 8 bases fit TRBD1. V lost 6 bases and J lost 2; bases outside the gene matches: 9. CDR3 length: 15 amino acids. The CDR3 region has the DNA TGTGCCAGCAGCCAGATAGACAGGGGAGCCTACGAGCAGTACTTC. As protein: CASSQIDRGAYEQYF.